The T cell receptor (beta chain) described here comes from a study of blood T cell repertoires in COVID-19. Per the germline V gene, CDR1 is SGDLS and CDR2 is YYNGEE. The CDR3 sequence is 14 residues long. V lost 3 bases to trimming and J lost 4 bases; unmatched junction nucleotides: 5. Original analysis: Nucleated cell number was recorded as an estimate derived from reference gene primer amplification. Data came from immunoSEQ multiplex PCR; TCRdb stores just in-frame clones and leaves some out. D and trimming were read from the DNA, whereas the V and J calls and clone size are those reported in that table. The sample has around 300,000 clones; approximately 87% are singletons.

The rearrangement uses TRBV9 and TRBJ2-5, with 8 bases matching TRBD1. The source is a woman aged 45 to 65 with active or convalescent COVID-19. The material sequenced was peripheral blood. The CDR3 region is CASSAQDRAETQYF. The CDR3 DNA sequence: TGTGCCAGCAGCGCGCAGGACAGGGCAGAGACCCAGTACTTC.